These 25 T cell receptor beta chains were all obtained from the same sample, sequenced in a study of T cells in Graves' hyperthyroidism and ophthalmopathy. It was RNA transcripts that yielded the amplified TCR beta CDR3 regions. The HTBI set primed first-round TCR CDR3 RT-PCR. TCRdb redid the calling of the multiplex PCR reads with MiXCR, one entry per CDR3 protein. The repertoire has about 420,000 distinct CDR3 sequences, approximately 14% of them found once; the top ten carry 7.5% to 9%. The sequenced sample was blood. These receptors originate from a woman under 30 with Graves' hyperthyroidism.

The sample holds many counts of this clonotype. The chain carries TRBV28 and TRBJ1-6; 7 nucleotides match TRBD1. This CDR3 region has 14 residues. The V and J ends lost 6 bases and 4 bases, in that order; junction bases with no gene match: 3. Looked up from germline, CDR1 is MDHEN and CDR2 is SYDVKM. CDR3: CASSKGQYNSPLHF. CDR3 coding DNA: TGTGCCAGCAGCAAGGGACAGTATAATTCACCCCTCCACTTT.

This clonotype was detected a few times. This sequence joins TRBV7-9 and TRBJ2-7; D tentatively fits TRBD1 or TRBD2 (5 bases each). Germline V lookup: CDR1 SEHNR, CDR2 FQNEAQ (reference sequence). V lost 6 bases and J 2 bases, leaving 14 bases between the germline ends. The CDR3 sequence is 14 residues long. The CDR3: CASSSGTEAYEQYF. In DNA, the CDR3 is TGTGCCAGCAGTTCTGGGACGGAGGCCTACGAGCAGTACTTC.

This clonotype was counted at least ten times. J is TRBJ1-4 and V is TRBV28; 7 bases align to TRBD1. This CDR3 has 16 residues. Germline V gene lookup returns CDR1 MDHEN and CDR2 SYDVKM. V shed 6 bases, J shed 4 bases, and the junction held 11 bases outside the gene matches. CDR3 DNA sequence: TGTGCCAGCAGCTTTAACGCCAGGGGGATTAATGAAAAACTGTTTTTT. Protein: CASSFNARGINEKLFF.

CDR3 region: CASSLEGGAFF. The CDR3 nucleotides read TGTGCCAGCAGCTTAGAGGGGGGAGCTTTCTTT. The V call is TRBV11-2, the J call TRBJ2-2; D possibly corresponds to TRBD1 (5 bases). The J call is uncertain, as TRBJ1-1 better fits the DNA end. This CDR3 contains 11 residues. Germline assignment: CDR1 SGHAT and CDR2 FQNNGV.

This clonotype has at least ten counts. The chain links TRBV20-1 to TRBJ2-7; D unclear. Trimming shortened V by 0 bases and J by 6 bases, and 9 bases separated the two germline ends. CDR1 is DFQATT, CDR2 SNEGSKA, per germline (reference sequence). The CDR3 consists of 12 residues. DNA for the CDR3: TGCAGTGCTAGAGACCGTTCCGGCGAGCAGTACTTC. This encodes CSARDRSGEQYF.

A word on this clonotype: Possible read error: a much larger clone is one base away. The gene calls are TRBV3-1 and TRBJ2-3; 10 bases match TRBD2. In germline, CDR1 is LGHDT, CDR2 YNNKEL (reference sequence). CDR3 size: 14 residues. The CDR3 nucleotides read TGTGCCAGCGGCAGCGGGGGGGCGACAGATATGCAGTATTTT. This gives the protein CASGSGGATDMQYF.

The V and J genes are TRBV28 and TRBJ2-2, with TRBD2 matching 7 bases. With V trimmed by 1 base and J by 4 bases, 6 bases remained unmatched. Germline CDR1 and CDR2: MDHEN and SYDVKM. This CDR3 region has 16 residues. CDR3 nucleotide sequence: TGTGCCAGCAGTTTATTGCGGGAGACCGCCACCGGGGAGCTGTTTTTT. It translates to CASSLLRETATGELFF.

This clonotype was counted between two and nine times. V usage is TRBV20-1 and J usage is TRBJ1-5; D is uncertain. The CDR3 is 12 residues long. Looked up from germline, CDR1 is DFQATT and CDR2 is SNEGSKA (reference sequence). Trimming removed 0 bases at V and 11 bases at J, with 11 bases between. CDR3 region: CSAREGLQAQHF. The CDR3 DNA reads TGCAGTGCTAGAGAGGGTCTCCAGGCCCAGCATTTT.

The J gene is TRBJ1-1, the V gene TRBV30; 7 bases are a match to TRBD1. V gave up 4 bases and J gave up 7 bases; unmatched junction bases: 12. Germline V gene data show CDR1 as GTSNPN and CDR2 as SVGIG (reference sequence). CDR3 length equals 14 residues. The CDR3 DNA follows: TGTGCCTGGATCGATCGACAGGGAGGAGATGAAGCTTTCTTT. Residues: CAWIDRQGGDEAFF.

A note on this clonotype: At one end the junction does not follow the germline gene, possibly because of a read error. This chain uses TRBV12-3 or TRBV12-4 with TRBJ1-4, with D tentatively TRBD1 (5 bases). The CDR3 spans 14 residues. DNA of the CDR3: TGTGCCAGCAGTTTAGGGGGGGGGGGTGAAAAACTGCTTTTT. It specifies CASSLGGGGEKLLF.

This clonotype was picked up a small number of times. The CDR3 nucleotides read TGTGCCAGCAGCCGGGGACTAGCGACGAACACCGGGGAGCTGTTTTTT. Translation: CASSRGLATNTGELFF. The rearrangement links TRBV3-1 to TRBJ2-2, with TRBD2 identical over 10 bases. The CDR3 has 16 amino acids. The V segment lost 4 bases and the J segment 0 bases; nucleotides outside the gene matches: 2. Germline V gene lookup returns CDR1 LGHDT and CDR2 YNNKEL (reference sequence).

The genes are TRBV5-1 and TRBJ2-4; D gene ambiguous. Germline-derived CDR1 and CDR2 are SGHRS and YFSETQ. The CDR3 has 16 amino acids. V was clipped by 0 bases and J by 0 bases, with 10 bases between them. CDR3 bases: TGCGCCAGCAGCTTGGAGGTCCCGAAAGCCAAAAACATTCAGTACTTC. Amino acids: CASSLEVPKAKNIQYF.

The table lists this clonotype with many counts. This chain links TRBV28 with TRBJ1-2; D ambiguous. Germline V gene lookup returns CDR1 MDHEN and CDR2 SYDVKM. Trimming cost V 6 bases and J 0 bases, with 8 bases left between them. The CDR3 has 13 amino acids. The CDR3 region is CASRYGANYGYTF. The CDR3 DNA reads TGTGCCAGCAGATACGGTGCTAACTATGGCTACACCTTC.

This clonotype was found a few times. DNA for the CDR3: TGTGCCTGGACCCAATGGGGGGGTGCAGATACGCAGTATTTT. This translates into CAWTQWGGADTQYF. This sequence joins TRBV30 and TRBJ2-3; 7 bases match TRBD2. The CDR3 covers 14 residues. V lost 4 bases to trimming and J lost 4 bases; unmatched junction nucleotides: 8. Germline V gene data show CDR1 as GTSNPN and CDR2 as SVGIG (reference sequence).

This clonotype has a count of ten or more. J is TRBJ1-5 and V is TRBV9, with D perhaps TRBD1 (5 bases). Germline V gene data show CDR1 as SGDLS and CDR2 as YYNGEE. The V gene lost 4 bases and the J gene lost 4 bases, with 9 bases spanning the gap. This CDR3 contains 13 residues. CDR3 protein: CASSPWGNQPQHF. CDR3 bases: TGTGCCAGCAGCCCTTGGGGGAATCAGCCCCAGCATTTT.

This sequence joins TRBV6-2 or TRBV6-3 and TRBJ2-3; 12 bases are shared with TRBD2. The CDR3 runs to 16 residues. Losses at the gene ends were 2 bases for V and 4 bases for J; bases not matched to a gene: 4. Germline loops: CDR1 MNHEY, CDR2 SVGEGT. The CDR3 DNA is TGTGCCAGCAGTTACGCGACTAGCGGGAGTGCAGATACGCAGTATTTT. Protein: CASSYATSGSADTQYF.

The V gene is TRBV30, the J gene TRBJ2-4; D gene uncertain. The length of the CDR3 is 11 residues. Germline CDR1 GTSNPN, CDR2 SVGIG (reference sequence). V dropped 5 bases and J dropped 8 bases, with 10 bases sitting between them. CDR3 in amino acids: CAWDRVDIQYF. As DNA, the CDR3 is TGTGCCTGGGATCGGGTGGACATTCAGTACTTC.

In DNA form, the CDR3 reads TGTGCCAGCAGCCAAGACCATTGGGCGAACTATGGCTACACCTTC. Amino acids: CASSQDHWANYGYTF. This chain links TRBV14 with TRBJ1-2; no reliable D call. The CDR3 spans 15 residues. Trimming removed 0 bases at V and 2 bases at J, with 10 bases between. Germline values: CDR1 SGHDN, CDR2 FVKESK.

The J gene is TRBJ2-3, the V gene TRBV6-1, with D tentatively TRBD2 (5 bases). Germline-derived CDR1 and CDR2 are MNHNS and SASEGT. V was trimmed by 2 bases and J by 1 base, leaving 13 bases between them. The CDR3 sequence is 16 residues long. CDR3: CASSESLTGGTDTQYF. CDR3 DNA: TGTGCCAGCAGTGAATCGTTGACCGGGGGCACAGATACGCAGTATTTT.

This clonotype was seen many times. The V gene is TRBV30, the J gene TRBJ1-3; 7 bases are shared with TRBD1. The germline CDR1 and CDR2 sequences are GTSNPN and SVGIG (reference sequence). Trimming at V came to 3 bases and at J to 2 bases, leaving 10 bases not matched to a gene. This CDR3 is built from 16 residues. The CDR3 DNA reads TGTGCCTGGAGGGATACGGACAGGACCCCTGGAAACACCATATATTTT. This encodes CAWRDTDRTPGNTIYF.

This clonotype has a count of ten or more. The chain couples TRBV2 to TRBJ2-5; 12 positions match TRBD2. The CDR3 has 16 residues. The germline V gene encodes CDR1 SNHLY and CDR2 FYNNEI. J lost 2 bases, V lost 4 bases, and 5 bases had no gene match. CDR3 region: CASSGPGLAGQETQYF. As DNA, the CDR3 is TGTGCCAGCAGTGGGCCAGGACTAGCGGGGCAAGAGACCCAGTACTTC.

This clonotype has ten or more counts. The V call is TRBV3-1, the J call TRBJ2-7, with D maybe TRBD2 (6 bases). Germline lookup yields CDR1 LGHDT and CDR2 YNNKEL (reference sequence). V was pared by 4 bases and J by 0 bases, with 16 bases between. The CDR3 length is 16 residues. The CDR3 bases are TGTGCCAGCAGCCGACTTGGTGCGGGGTCCTCCTACGAGCAGTACTTC. Its translation is CASSRLGAGSSYEQYF.

J is TRBJ1-1 and V is TRBV20-1; possibly TRBD1 for D (6 bases). Trimming pared 8 bases from V and 5 bases from J, leaving 15 bases between. From germline, CDR1 is DFQATT and CDR2 SNEGSKA (reference sequence). This CDR3 has 12 residues. This CDR3 reads CSFTGSVTEAFF. CDR3 nucleotides: TGCAGTTTTACAGGGTCGGTTACTGAAGCTTTCTTT.

This clonotype was found a few times. The V call is TRBV19, the J call TRBJ2-1; no definite D call. Trimming took off 5 bases at V and 9 bases at J, with 14 bases between the two ends. The CDR3 runs to 13 residues. Germline V gene data show CDR1 as LNHDA and CDR2 as SQIVND (reference sequence). The CDR3 nucleotides read TGTGCCAGTAGTTTAGCCCTCAGGTCTGAGCAGTTCTTC. Translation gives CASSLALRSEQFF.

This clonotype was seen ten or more times. V gene TRBV4-2 combines with J gene TRBJ2-3, with D unresolved. Germline values: CDR1 LGHNA, CDR2 YNFKEQ. This CDR3 spans 17 amino acids. The germline V and J ends were trimmed by 4 bases and 0 bases, with 17 bases remaining between them. CDR3 sequence reads: CASSLRGRTSSTDTQYF. CDR3 DNA: TGTGCCAGCAGCCTTCGTGGGCGGACCTCTAGCACAGATACGCAGTATTTT.